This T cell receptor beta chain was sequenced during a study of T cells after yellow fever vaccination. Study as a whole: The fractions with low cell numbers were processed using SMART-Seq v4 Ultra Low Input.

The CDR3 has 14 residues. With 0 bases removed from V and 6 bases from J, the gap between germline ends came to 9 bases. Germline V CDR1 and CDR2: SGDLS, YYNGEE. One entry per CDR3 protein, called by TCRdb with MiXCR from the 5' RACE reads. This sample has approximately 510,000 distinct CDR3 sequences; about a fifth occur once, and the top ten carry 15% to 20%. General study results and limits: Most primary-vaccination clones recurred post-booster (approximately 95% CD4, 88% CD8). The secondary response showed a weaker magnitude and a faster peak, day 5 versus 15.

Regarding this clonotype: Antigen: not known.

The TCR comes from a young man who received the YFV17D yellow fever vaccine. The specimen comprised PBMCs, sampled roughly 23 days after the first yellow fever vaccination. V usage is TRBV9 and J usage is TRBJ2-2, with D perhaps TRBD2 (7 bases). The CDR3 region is CASSVGGGAGELFF. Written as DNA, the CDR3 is TGTGCCAGCAGCGTAGGAGGGGGGGCCGGGGAGCTGTTTTTT.